This T cell receptor beta chain was sequenced during a study of control samples from healthy donors and cancer patients. Looked up from germline, CDR1 is LNHDA and CDR2 is SQIVND (reference sequence). This CDR3 region has 16 residues. Deletions cut 6 bases from V and 2 bases from J, with 17 bases between. Clones were read by immunoSEQ multiplex PCR, and TCRdb kept only the in-frame ones, dropping some. The repertoire consists of fewer than 200,000 clones, with 90% occurring once and the leading ten covering around 1.5%. V and J are TRBV19 and TRBJ1-5, with D unclear. The material sequenced was blood. This receptor was identified in a woman between 50 and 59 years old in good health. CDR3 sequence reads: CASRAGPIGGNQPQHF. CDR3 DNA: TGTGCCAGTAGGGCAGGTCCGATTGGAGGCAATCAGCCCCAGCATTTT.